A selection of T cell receptor beta chains follows, all from one sample in a study of a mutant IDH1 vaccine in newly diagnosed glioma. The repertoire was sequenced with immunoSEQ multiplex PCR; TCRdb's copy has only in-frame clones and lacks some. The profile covers 53,000 or so clones, with approximately 79% appearing a single time and 6% to 8% taken by the ten largest. These receptors' antigens are unknown. This specimen was PBMCs, taken from a glioma patient whose treatment included an IDH1 peptide vaccine. Every receptor here comes from a man aged 35-49 years with glioma. CDR3s include the opening cysteine and the closing phenylalanine or tryptophan. Fields, in order: clone size, J gene, V gene, D gene, CDR3 length, CDR3 DNA, CDR3 protein. D genes are given only for firm matches. Rows give clone size only sometimes, using once, few, many, or a class for an expanded clone.

abundance: -
j_gene: TRBJ2-1
v_gene: TRBV2
d_gene: TRBD2
len: 15
CDR3nt: TGTGCCAGCAGGCCCCATGGCGGGGGAGGAAATGAGCAGTTCTTC
CDR3aa: CASRPHGGGGNEQFF

abundance: -
j_gene: TRBJ2-3
v_gene: TRBV5-1
d_gene: -
len: 16
CDR3nt: TGCGCCAGCAGCTTGGCCACAGGAGGCCGCACAGATACGCAGTATTTT
CDR3aa: CASSLATGGRTDTQYF

abundance: -
j_gene: TRBJ2-1
v_gene: TRBV5-1
d_gene: TRBD2
len: 17
CDR3nt: TGCGCCAGCAGCTTGGCGCTGACTAGCGGGGAGCCCAGAGAGCAGTTCTTC
CDR3aa: CASSLALTSGEPREQFF

abundance: -
j_gene: TRBJ1-4
v_gene: TRBV7-9
d_gene: TRBD1
len: 13
CDR3nt: TGTGCCAGCAGCCCGACAGGGGAGGGAAAACTGTTTTTT
CDR3aa: CASSPTGEGKLFF

abundance: -
j_gene: TRBJ2-3
v_gene: TRBV19
d_gene: TRBD2
len: 17
CDR3nt: TGTGCCAGTAGTGACGGGACTAGCGGGGGTATTTTGGATACGCAGTATTTT
CDR3aa: CASSDGTSGGILDTQYF

abundance: once
j_gene: TRBJ1-3
v_gene: TRBV6-1
d_gene: -
len: 14
CDR3nt: TGTGCCAGCATCATGGTTGGCTCTGGAAACACCATATATTTT
CDR3aa: CASIMVGSGNTIYF

abundance: -
j_gene: TRBJ2-7
v_gene: TRBV5-8
d_gene: TRBD1
len: 15
CDR3nt: TGTGCCAGCAGCGTTACCGGGACAGGATTCTACGAGCAGTACTTC
CDR3aa: CASSVTGTGFYEQYF

abundance: -
j_gene: TRBJ1-2
v_gene: TRBV6-5
d_gene: -
len: 13
CDR3nt: TGTGCCAGCAGTTACGAGGGGAGAGATGGCTACACCTTC
CDR3aa: CASSYEGRDGYTF

abundance: -
j_gene: TRBJ2-3
v_gene: TRBV4-2
d_gene: TRBD2
len: 14
CDR3nt: TGTGCCAGCAGCCATAGCGGGCGCACAGATACGCAGTATTTT
CDR3aa: CASSHSGRTDTQYF

abundance: -
j_gene: TRBJ2-7
v_gene: TRBV4-1
d_gene: -
len: 15
CDR3nt: TGCGCCAGCAGCCAAGGGAACAGGCTAGACCACGAGCAGTACTTC
CDR3aa: CASSQGNRLDHEQYF

abundance: -
j_gene: TRBJ2-4
v_gene: TRBV30
d_gene: TRBD1
len: 15
CDR3nt: TGTGCCTGGAGAGGGGGCCTTTTAGCCAAAAACATTCAGTACTTC
CDR3aa: CAWRGGLLAKNIQYF

abundance: few
j_gene: TRBJ1-5
v_gene: TRBV30
d_gene: -
len: 13
CDR3nt: TGTGCCTGGAGTGTAAGGGACAATCAGCCCCAGCATTTT
CDR3aa: CAWSVRDNQPQHF

abundance: -
j_gene: TRBJ1-4
v_gene: TRBV10-3
d_gene: -
len: 16
CDR3nt: TGTGCCATCAGTGAGTGGGGCGGAGAATCTAATGAAAAACTGTTTTTT
CDR3aa: CAISEWGGESNEKLFF

abundance: -
j_gene: TRBJ1-2
v_gene: TRBV4-1
d_gene: -
len: 16
CDR3nt: TGCGCCAGCAGCCAAGCCACAGGCAGGGTTAACTATGGCTACACCTTC
CDR3aa: CASSQATGRVNYGYTF

abundance: -
j_gene: TRBJ2-1
v_gene: TRBV10-1
d_gene: -
len: 14
CDR3nt: TGCGCCAGCAGTCCCTGGACAGTCTCTAATGAGCAGTTCTTC
CDR3aa: CASSPWTVSNEQFF

abundance: -
j_gene: TRBJ2-2
v_gene: TRBV29-1
d_gene: -
len: 16
CDR3nt: TGCAGCGCCCTAGGGTTTAAAGAGGGGGACACCGGGGAGCTGTTTTTT
CDR3aa: CSALGFKEGDTGELFF

abundance: -
j_gene: TRBJ1-5
v_gene: TRBV27
d_gene: TRBD1
len: 15
CDR3nt: TGTGCCAGCAGTCCACCGACAGGGTGGAATCAGCCCCAGCATTTT
CDR3aa: CASSPPTGWNQPQHF

abundance: -
j_gene: TRBJ2-2
v_gene: TRBV6-1
d_gene: -
len: 16
CDR3nt: TGTGCCAGCAGTGAACGTGTAGGGGCTGGCGCTGGGGAGCTGTTTTTT
CDR3aa: CASSERVGAGAGELFF

abundance: once
j_gene: TRBJ2-2
v_gene: TRBV6-6
d_gene: -
len: 15
CDR3nt: TGTGCCAGCAGGGGACCGGGATCACACACCGGGGAGCTGTTTTTT
CDR3aa: CASRGPGSHTGELFF

abundance: -
j_gene: TRBJ2-5
v_gene: TRBV19
d_gene: -
len: 14
CDR3nt: TGTGCCAGTAGCAACAGGGGAGGGCAAGAGACCCAGTACTTC
CDR3aa: CASSNRGGQETQYF

abundance: -
j_gene: TRBJ1-1
v_gene: TRBV19
d_gene: -
len: 17
CDR3nt: TGTGCCAGTAGTATAGATAGGGGGGATACAGGGAACACTGAAGCTTTCTTT
CDR3aa: CASSIDRGDTGNTEAFF

abundance: -
j_gene: TRBJ1-1
v_gene: TRBV6-6
d_gene: -
len: 11
CDR3nt: TGTGCCAGCATGGTGAACACTGAAGCTTTCTTT
CDR3aa: CASMVNTEAFF

abundance: -
j_gene: TRBJ1-5
v_gene: TRBV2
d_gene: -
len: 15
CDR3nt: TGTGCCAGCAGTTTCGACAGGATTAGCAATCAGCCCCAGCATTTT
CDR3aa: CASSFDRISNQPQHF

abundance: -
j_gene: TRBJ1-6
v_gene: TRBV7-8
d_gene: -
len: 16
CDR3nt: TGTGCCAGCAGCCATACGCGAAAGGGGCCCAATTTACCCCTCCACTTT
CDR3aa: CASSHTRKGPNLPLHF

abundance: -
j_gene: TRBJ1-2
v_gene: TRBV2
d_gene: -
len: 13
CDR3nt: TGTGCCAGCAGTCAACAGGGCAACTATGGCTACACCTTC
CDR3aa: CASSQQGNYGYTF

abundance: -
j_gene: TRBJ1-2
v_gene: TRBV19
d_gene: -
len: 14
CDR3nt: TGTGCCAGTAACCCGTCCCAGTTTAACTATGGCTACACCTTC
CDR3aa: CASNPSQFNYGYTF

abundance: -
j_gene: TRBJ2-3
v_gene: TRBV9
d_gene: TRBD2
len: 15
CDR3nt: TGTGCCAGCAGCGGAAGCGGGGGGGCCACAGATACGCAGTATTTT
CDR3aa: CASSGSGGATDTQYF

abundance: -
j_gene: TRBJ2-6
v_gene: TRBV7-6
d_gene: -
len: 17
CDR3nt: TGTGCCAGCAGCTTAACAGGGCCTCTCTCTGGGGCCAACGTCCTGACTTTC
CDR3aa: CASSLTGPLSGANVLTF

abundance: once
j_gene: TRBJ2-3
v_gene: TRBV5-1
d_gene: TRBD1
len: 14
CDR3nt: TGCGCCAGCAGCTTCGGACAGGGGTCAGATACGCAGTATTTT
CDR3aa: CASSFGQGSDTQYF

abundance: -
j_gene: TRBJ1-1
v_gene: TRBV19
d_gene: -
len: 13
CDR3nt: TGTGCCAGTAGTCTCGAAACGAACACTGAAGCTTTCTTT
CDR3aa: CASSLETNTEAFF

abundance: -
j_gene: TRBJ2-1
v_gene: TRBV2
d_gene: -
len: 17
CDR3nt: TGTGCCAGCAGTTATCGAGGGACCGCCGACTCCTACAACGGACAGTTCTTC
CDR3aa: CASSYRGTADSYNGQFF

abundance: few
j_gene: TRBJ2-7
v_gene: TRBV6-5
d_gene: TRBD1
len: 15
CDR3nt: TGTGCCAGCAGTCGCTCCGGGACAGGGTCCTACGAGCAGTACTTC
CDR3aa: CASSRSGTGSYEQYF

abundance: once
j_gene: TRBJ1-2
v_gene: TRBV4-1
d_gene: -
len: 16
CDR3nt: TGCGCCAGCAGCCAAGCGGCAGTGCCGCTTAACTATGGCTACACCTTC
CDR3aa: CASSQAAVPLNYGYTF

abundance: -
j_gene: TRBJ1-1
v_gene: TRBV30
d_gene: -
len: 17
CDR3nt: TGTGCCTGGAGTCTTCTGGGTGGCGGACTTATGAACACTGAAGCTTTCTTT
CDR3aa: CAWSLLGGGLMNTEAFF

abundance: -
j_gene: TRBJ1-2
v_gene: TRBV6-5
d_gene: -
len: 14
CDR3nt: TGTGCCAGCAGTTCGGCCGGGACACCCTATGGCTACACCTTC
CDR3aa: CASSSAGTPYGYTF

abundance: -
j_gene: TRBJ1-3
v_gene: TRBV30
d_gene: TRBD1
len: 13
CDR3nt: TGTGCCAGACAGGGAATATCTGGAAACACCATATATTTT
CDR3aa: CARQGISGNTIYF

abundance: -
j_gene: TRBJ1-2
v_gene: TRBV5-4
d_gene: -
len: 14
CDR3nt: TGTGCCAGCAGCTTGGGGGTAGGGGCTTATGGCTACACCTTC
CDR3aa: CASSLGVGAYGYTF